This T cell receptor beta chain was recorded in a study of blood T cell repertoires in COVID-19. This clone has just one count. TCRdb's table, derived via immunoSEQ multiplex PCR, lists solely in-frame clones and lacks some. The data show roughly 230,000 clones, approximately 85% seen once. This receptor was identified in a woman between 50 and 59 years old who had been exposed to COVID-19. Sequencing input: PBMCs or T cells enriched from blood (not recorded which).

The CDR3 reads CASSLGTRDRQAFF. Here the CDR3 DNA reads TGTGCCAGTAGTCTGGGTACTCGGGACAGGCAAGCTTTCTTT. The chain combines TRBV19 with TRBJ1-1; 8 bases line up with TRBD1. With V trimmed by 5 bases and J by 9 bases, 11 bases remained unmatched. The germline V gene has CDR1 LNHDA and CDR2 SQIVND (reference sequence). CDR3 length: 14 residues.